This is a list of T cell receptor beta chains from one sample in a study of cytomegalovirus exposure and HLA in healthy donors. TCRdb's table, derived via immunoSEQ multiplex PCR, lists solely in-frame clones and lacks some. The data show about 50,000 clones, around 80% seen once. The sequencing input was PBMCs. The receptors come from a boy younger than 18 in good health and CMV-seropositive. CDR3s include the opening cysteine and the closing phenylalanine or tryptophan. D genes are given only for firm matches. The listing skips clone size in some rows; elsewhere it reads once, few, many or a size class.

J,size,V,D,DNA,CDR3
TRBJ1-3,NA,TRBV2,TRBD1,TGTGCCAGCAGTGTGGGACAGGAGATCTCTGGAAACACCATATATTTT,CASSVGQEISGNTIYF
TRBJ1-1,NA,TRBV6-5,NA,TGTGCCAGCAGTTATGCAGGGGCCAACACTGAAGCTTTCTTT,CASSYAGANTEAFF
TRBJ2-7,NA,TRBV6-1,TRBD1,TGTGCCAGCACCCCCCCAACAGGGGTTAGCGAGCAGTACTTC,CASTPPTGVSEQYF
TRBJ1-2,NA,TRBV29-1,TRBD1,TGCAGCGTTGGGGGACAGGAGGATCAGGCCGCTGGCTACACCTTC,CSVGGQEDQAAGYTF
TRBJ1-4,few,TRBV19,NA,TGTGCCAGCAGGGTAGACCGCTCAAATGAAAAACTGTTTTTT,CASRVDRSNEKLFF
TRBJ2-7,NA,TRBV11-2,NA,TGTGCCAGCAGCATGGCCAGGGGACCCTACGAGCAGTACTTC,CASSMARGPYEQYF
TRBJ2-7,NA,TRBV18,TRBD1,TGTGCCAGCTCACCCCAGGGACAGGGGGACTCCTACGAGCAGTACTTC,CASSPQGQGDSYEQYF
TRBJ2-1,once,TRBV6-4,NA,TGTGCCAGCAGTGACGAAGGGGAGGATGAGCAGTTCTTC,CASSDEGEDEQFF
TRBJ2-7,once,TRBV6-6,NA,TGTGCCAGCACCTGGGGCGATCTGGTCGAGCAGTACTTC,CASTWGDLVEQYF
TRBJ2-2,NA,TRBV10-3,NA,TGTGCCATCAGTGAGTTTGACAGGAGTGTTGCCACCGGGGAGCTGTTTTTT,CAISEFDRSVATGELFF
TRBJ2-4,NA,TRBV27,NA,TGTGCCAGCAGTTCCCACCCGCTCGGACTCCCGGCAGCCAAAAACATTCAGTACTTC,CASSSHPLGLPAAKNIQYF
TRBJ2-3,NA,TRBV9,TRBD2,TGTGCCAGCAGCGTCAACGGGGGGGAGGATACGCAGTATTTT,CASSVNGGEDTQYF
TRBJ1-6,NA,TRBV5-6,NA,TGTGCCAGCAGCCCCCGGGGCCCCGGAGGGCCCCTCCACTTT,CASSPRGPGGPLHF
TRBJ1-1,NA,TRBV18,NA,TGTGCCAGCTCCTTGGGGGGGATGAACACTGAAGCTTTCTTT,CASSLGGMNTEAFF
TRBJ1-5,NA,TRBV6-5,NA,TGTGCCAGCAGTTACCGAGACAGGAATCAGCCCCAGCATTTT,CASSYRDRNQPQHF
TRBJ2-2,NA,TRBV5-1,NA,TGCGCCAGCAGCTTGAGAGGAGGGAGCAACACCGGGGAGCTGTTTTTT,CASSLRGGSNTGELFF
TRBJ2-6,NA,TRBV18,NA,TGTGCCAGCTCGAGGACAGCGAACGACCTCTCTGGGGCCAACGTCCTGACTTTC,CASSRTANDLSGANVLTF